This entry lists 14 T cell receptor beta chains sequenced from one sample in a study of graft-versus-host responses after intestinal transplantation. The protocol was immunoSEQ multiplex PCR, while the TCRdb copy is restricted to in-frame clones and leaves out a portion. The table has tens of thousands of clones, 75% to 90% seen once; the top ten hold 15% to 20%. For these receptors, no antigen is known. The sample was unstimulated CD8+ T cells sorted from spleen or lymph node cells, taken before intestinal transplant. The receptors come from a human donor who received an intestinal transplant.

The CDR3 DNA follows: TGTGCCAGCAGCTTAGGACAGGGTACTGAAGCTTTCTTT. Protein: CASSLGQGTEAFF. The rearrangement links TRBV13 to TRBJ1-1; D might be TRBD1 (6 bases). Germline CDR1 is PRHDT and CDR2 is FYEKMQ (reference sequence). The CDR3 sequence is 13 residues long. V was pared by 0 bases and J by 5 bases, with 7 bases between.

The chain's CDR3 is CASSFGSDRVRYEQYF. The DNA of the CDR3 is TGTGCCAGCAGCTTTGGAAGCGACAGGGTGAGGTACGAGCAGTACTTC. This chain uses TRBV5-6 with TRBJ2-7; 7 bases line up with TRBD1. Germline CDR1 reads SGHDT; CDR2 reads YYEEEE. The CDR3 sequence is 16 residues long. J was trimmed by 4 bases and V by 2 bases; bases with no gene match: 12.

The J gene is TRBJ2-1, the V gene TRBV6-1; no firm D call. The CDR3 totals 15 residues. V gave up 0 bases and J gave up 0 bases, with 6 bases separating them. Germline V gene sequence: CDR1 MNHNS, CDR2 SASEGT. The CDR3 protein is CASSEAPSSYNEQFF. The CDR3 region has the DNA TGTGCCAGCAGTGAAGCTCCTAGCTCCTACAATGAGCAGTTCTTC.

This chain links TRBV11-3 with TRBJ2-7; 15 bases line up with TRBD2. Per the germline V gene, CDR1 is SGHNT and CDR2 is YENEEA. The junction had 7 bases not matched to a gene; V was cut back by 5 bases and J by 2 bases. CDR3 length: 17 amino acids. The CDR3 spells CASSPGLAGGGTYEQYF. The CDR3 nucleotides read TGTGCCAGCAGCCCGGGACTAGCGGGAGGTGGGACCTACGAGCAGTACTTC.

The CDR3 spells CARRDGGYEQYF. CDR3 DNA sequence: TGTGCCCGTCGAGATGGGGGGTACGAGCAGTACTTC. This rearrangement joins TRBV2 to TRBJ2-7, with a tentative D call TRBD2 (6 bases). CDR1 SNHLY and CDR2 FYNNEI come from the germline V gene. The V and J ends lost 11 bases and 4 bases respectively, with 15 bases between them. The CDR3 contains 12 residues.

This chain links TRBV5-5 with TRBJ1-2, with D unclear. V shed 0 bases and J shed 3 bases, with 12 bases lying between them. This CDR3 spans 15 amino acids. CDR1 and CDR2 (germline): SGHKS, YYEKEE (reference sequence). This CDR3 reads CASSLEAIRDYGYTF. In DNA form, the CDR3 reads TGTGCCAGCAGCTTGGAGGCGATTCGGGACTATGGCTACACCTTC.

The chain recombines TRBV19 with TRBJ1-2, with D unclear. Trimming left V 3 bases short and J 5 bases short, with 13 bases between. This CDR3 is 14 amino acids long. Germline V CDR1 and CDR2: LNHDA, SQIVND (reference sequence). CDR3 sequence reads: CASSIQYAGYGYTF. As DNA, the CDR3 is TGTGCCAGTAGTATTCAGTATGCGGGGTATGGCTACACCTTC.

Points on this clone: Other DNA sequences in this specimen translate into the identical CDR3. This rearrangement joins TRBV6-5 to TRBJ2-7; D unclear. The CDR3 is 15 amino acids. V lost 5 bases and J 0 bases, leaving 14 bases between the germline ends. The germline CDR1 and CDR2 sequences are MNHEY and SVGAGI. The CDR3 DNA reads as TGTGCCAGCAGTAACGGACCCTTGAGCTCCTACGAGCAGTACTTC. It is translated as CASSNGPLSSYEQYF.

The chain recombines TRBV7-2 with TRBJ2-1, with 7 bases fitting TRBD1. The CDR3 runs 18 residues. The junction had 14 bases not matched to a gene; V was cut back by 6 bases and J by 0 bases. Germline CDR1 and CDR2: SGHTA and FQGNSA. As DNA, the CDR3 is TGTGCCAGCAGTTCGCCCGGGACAGCGCTCACCTCCTACAATGAGCAGTTCTTC. Translated: CASSSPGTALTSYNEQFF. Together with reference TRBV7-2 and TRBJ2-1, the CDR3 gives the full variable domain: GAGVSQSPSNKVTEKGKDVELRCDPISGHTALYWYRQSLGQGLEFLIYFQGNSAPDKSGLPSDRFSAERTGGSVSTLTIQRTQQEDSAVYLCASSSPGTALTSYNEQFFGPGTRLTVL.

This sequence joins TRBV5-6 and TRBJ2-5; D ambiguous. Per the germline V gene, CDR1 is SGHDT and CDR2 is YYEEEE. The CDR3 runs to 15 residues. Trimming pared 0 bases from V and 3 bases from J, leaving 12 bases between. The CDR3 loop is CASSLGQEHKETQYF. The CDR3 DNA sequence: TGTGCCAGCAGCTTGGGTCAGGAACACAAAGAGACCCAGTACTTC.

This clone has just a few counts. The chain uses TRBV27 and TRBJ2-7, with 7 bases identical to TRBD1. Losses at the gene ends were 4 bases for V and 2 bases for J; bases not matched to a gene: 5. Germline V CDR1 and CDR2: MNHEY, SMNVEV (reference sequence). The CDR3 is 14 amino acids. This CDR3 is CASSWGQSPYEQYF. The CDR3 nucleotides are TGTGCCAGCAGTTGGGGACAGTCCCCCTACGAGCAGTACTTC.

V gene TRBV28 combines with J gene TRBJ1-5; TRBD1 might be the D (6 bases). The CDR3 is 17 amino acids. Trimming stripped 6 bases from V and 4 bases from J, with 22 bases between. CDR1 and CDR2 from the germline V gene are MDHEN and SYDVKM. The CDR3 here is CASSLQGSLPSNQPQHF. CDR3 in DNA: TGTGCCAGCAGCCTACAGGGCTCTCTTCCCTCAAATCAGCCCCAGCATTTT.

Comment on this clone: Other DNA sequences in this sample translate to the same CDR3. As DNA, the CDR3 is TGCGCCAGCAGTGAGCCCAACTCCTACGAGCAGTACTTC. It codes for CASSEPNSYEQYF. The genes are TRBV10-2 and TRBJ2-7, with unresolved D. Between the trimmed V and J ends, which lost 2 bases and 0 bases, there was a span of 5 bases. Germline V gene sequence: CDR1 WSHSY, CDR2 SAAADI. The CDR3 extends over 13 amino acids.

The chain is built from TRBV13 and TRBJ2-5; 8 bases are a match to TRBD2. CDR1 is PRHDT and CDR2 is FYEKMQ in the germline V gene (reference sequence). The CDR3 length is 13 residues. J was trimmed by 4 bases and V by 5 bases; bases with no gene match: 3. The DNA for the CDR3 is TGTGCCAGCAGCCGGGGGGGTCGAGAGACCCAGTACTTC. It translates to CASSRGGRETQYF.